These 27 T cell receptor beta chains originate from one sample sequenced in a study of shared clonotypes between healthy human individuals. Naive CD8 cells comprised CD45RO-negative, CCR7-positively selected cells, excluding terminally differentiated effector memory CD45RA+ cells. Only in-frame clones appear in the TCRdb table, and some are missing; sequencing was by immunoSEQ multiplex PCR. The sample includes about 2 million clones, about 95% of them seen just once. Specimen: naive CD8+ T cells sorted from blood. These receptor sequences come from a man in his late teens or twenties in good health.

J is TRBJ2-2 and V is TRBV5-6; D is unclear. CDR1 and CDR2 from the germline V gene are SGHDT and YYEEEE. The V end was cut by 0 bases, the J end by 0 bases, with 12 bases between. CDR3 length: 17 residues. CDR3 region: CASSLEWNGANTGELFF. The CDR3 nucleotides read TGTGCCAGCAGCTTGGAGTGGAATGGAGCGAACACCGGGGAGCTGTTTTTT.

The genes are TRBV5-4 and TRBJ1-1, with D hard to call. Trimming shortened V by 3 bases and J by 7 bases, and 16 bases separated the two germline ends. Germline assignment: CDR1 SGHNT and CDR2 YYREEE (reference sequence). CDR3 size: 14 residues. CDR3: CASSSSQNQYEAFF. Written as DNA, the CDR3 is TGTGCCAGCAGCTCTTCGCAGAATCAATATGAAGCTTTCTTT.

The chain employs TRBV6-6 and TRBJ1-5; D not resolved. CDR3 length: 15 amino acids. Trimming left V 7 bases short and J 5 bases short, with 18 bases between. CDR1 MNHNY and CDR2 SVGAGI come from the germline V gene (reference sequence). The CDR3 reads CASTPLGMEYQPQHF. For the CDR3, the DNA is TGTGCCAGCACTCCCCTGGGGATGGAGTATCAGCCCCAGCATTTT.

The V gene is TRBV27, the J gene TRBJ2-7; 7 bases agree with TRBD1. J lost 3 bases, V lost 2 bases, and 7 bases had no gene match. The CDR3 contains 15 residues. Germline lookup yields CDR1 MNHEY and CDR2 SMNVEV (reference sequence). In nucleotides, the CDR3 is TGTGCCAGCAGTTTACGAGGGGGCCTACTCTACGAGCAGTACTTC. As protein: CASSLRGGLLYEQYF.

Concerning this clone: Within the sample, other DNA sequences also encode this same CDR3. V gene TRBV27 combines with J gene TRBJ2-7; D might be TRBD2 (5 bases). Per germline, CDR1 MNHEY and CDR2 SMNVEV (reference sequence). The CDR3 has 13 residues. Trimming shortened V by 3 bases and J by 3 bases, and 9 bases separated the two germline ends. Written as DNA, the CDR3 is TGTGCCAGCAGTTTCTTGAGCGGCTACGAGCAGTACTTC. This translates into CASSFLSGYEQYF.

This chain uses TRBV7-6 with TRBJ2-7; the match to TRBD2 covers 7 bases. The CDR3 covers 17 residues. Germline-derived CDR1 and CDR2 are SGHVS and FNYEAQ. Losses at the gene ends were 1 base for V and 2 bases for J; bases not matched to a gene: 11. The CDR3 sequence: CASSLVGGEGVPYEQYF. The CDR3 bases are TGTGCCAGCAGCTTAGTGGGAGGGGAAGGGGTTCCCTACGAGCAGTACTTC.

The V call is TRBV13, the J call TRBJ2-1, with D possibly matching TRBD2 (6 bases). Germline V CDR1 and CDR2: PRHDT, FYEKMQ (reference sequence). The CDR3 runs to 12 residues. V was shortened by 5 bases and J by 7 bases, with 9 bases between the two germline ends. The CDR3 sequence: CASSQLANEQFF. CDR3 sequence (DNA): TGTGCCAGCAGCCAACTAGCAAATGAGCAGTTCTTC.

V and J are TRBV2 and TRBJ2-7; D is unresolved. The length of the CDR3 is 14 residues. Trimming took off 3 bases at V and 2 bases at J, with 11 bases between the two ends. Germline CDR1 reads SNHLY; CDR2 reads FYNNEI. CDR3: CASSDTNSAYEQYF. In DNA form, the CDR3 reads TGTGCCAGCAGTGATACTAACTCAGCCTACGAGCAGTACTTC.

The chain links TRBV5-1 to TRBJ2-5; tentatively, D is TRBD1 (7 bases). Germline lookup yields CDR1 SGHRS and CDR2 YFSETQ. Between the trimmed V and J ends, which lost 2 bases and 5 bases, there was a span of 13 bases. This CDR3 region has 14 residues. This chain's CDR3 is CASSLTQGRETQYF. The CDR3, as DNA: TGCGCCAGCAGCTTAACACAGGGGAGGGAGACCCAGTACTTC.

This CDR3 is CASSLSSAGFYEQYF. For the CDR3, the DNA is TGTGCCAGCAGCTTATCAAGTGCAGGGTTCTACGAGCAGTACTTC. The chain has TRBV7-6 and TRBJ2-7, with D tentatively TRBD1 (5 bases). Germline CDR1 is SGHVS and CDR2 is FNYEAQ. The CDR3 spans 15 residues. Trimming cost V 2 bases and J 3 bases, with 14 bases left between them. Combining the CDR3 with reference TRBV7-6 and TRBJ2-7 gives the whole variable domain GAGVSQSPRYKVTKRGQDVALRCDPISGHVSLYWYRQALGQGPEFLTYFNYEAQQDKSGLPNDRFSAERPEGSISTLTIQRTEQRDSAMYRCASSLSSAGFYEQYFGPGTRLTVT.

V is TRBV9 and J is TRBJ1-2; 10 positions match TRBD1. Unmatched junction bases numbered 4, after V lost 4 bases and J lost 4 bases. Germline CDR1 is SGDLS and CDR2 is YYNGEE. CDR3 size: 14 residues. The CDR3 coding sequence is TGTGCCAGCAGCAGCGGACAGGGGGTCTATGGCTACACCTTC. This encodes CASSSGQGVYGYTF.

The V and J genes are TRBV29-1 and TRBJ2-7; 9 nucleotides line up with TRBD1. J gave up 4 bases and V 3 bases, and 7 bases lay outside the gene matches. Looked up from germline, CDR1 is SQVTM and CDR2 is ANQGSEA. The CDR3 runs to 14 residues. CDR3 region: CSVDLLGQGYEQYF. The CDR3 DNA reads TGCAGCGTTGATTTATTGGGACAGGGTTACGAGCAGTACTTC.

The chain carries TRBV19 and TRBJ2-1; D gene ambiguous. There are 11 residues in the CDR3. Trimming left V 2 bases short and J 8 bases short, with 4 bases between. In germline, CDR1 is LNHDA, CDR2 SQIVND (reference sequence). The CDR3 reads CASSIPHEQFF. The CDR3 region has the DNA TGTGCCAGTAGTATACCCCATGAGCAGTTCTTC.

V is TRBV5-6 and J is TRBJ1-6; perhaps TRBD1 as D (5 bases). Germline CDR1 is SGHDT and CDR2 is YYEEEE. The CDR3 length is 16 residues. The V and J ends lost 4 bases and 10 bases respectively, with 21 bases between them. The CDR3 sequence is CASSPLAGTSGSPLHF. In DNA, the CDR3 is TGTGCCAGCAGCCCACTTGCCGGGACGTCCGGATCACCCCTCCACTTT.

V gene TRBV9 combines with J gene TRBJ2-7; 7 bases line up with TRBD2. The germline V gene has CDR1 SGDLS and CDR2 YYNGEE. This CDR3 has 14 residues. J gave up 1 base and V 3 bases, and 4 bases lay outside the gene matches. The CDR3 bases are TGTGCCAGCAGCGGACCGGGACTATCCTACGAGCAGTACTTC. This encodes CASSGPGLSYEQYF.

The genes are TRBV19 and TRBJ2-7; D gene unclear. V was cut by 4 bases and J by 0 bases, with 10 bases left in between. The length of the CDR3 is 14 residues. Germline V gives CDR1 LNHDA, CDR2 SQIVND (reference sequence). The CDR3 nucleotides read TGTGCCAGTAGTAAGACGGAAAGCTCCTACGAGCAGTACTTC. Translating gives CASSKTESSYEQYF.

V gene TRBV28 combines with J gene TRBJ2-7; tentative D call: TRBD1 (6 bases). The V end lost 6 bases, the J end lost 6 bases, and 18 bases lay between the germline ends. CDR3 size: 14 residues. CDR1 and CDR2 from the germline V gene are MDHEN and SYDVKM. CDR3 protein: CASSYLGRGGEQYF. CDR3 nucleotides: TGTGCCAGCAGCTACCTCGGCAGGGGCGGCGAGCAGTACTTC.

The V gene is TRBV7-3, the J gene TRBJ1-2; a weak D match, TRBD1 (5 bases). This CDR3 comprises 16 residues. CDR1 is SGHTA, CDR2 FQGTGA, per germline. The V end was cut by 0 bases, the J end by 5 bases, with 16 bases between. The CDR3 spells CASSLTRDGGRYGYTF. CDR3 coding DNA: TGTGCCAGCAGCTTAACGAGGGATGGGGGTAGATATGGCTACACCTTC.

The V and J genes are TRBV2 and TRBJ2-7; D uncertain. Germline V gene data show CDR1 as SNHLY and CDR2 as FYNNEI. Trimming took off 3 bases at V and 2 bases at J, with 8 bases between the two ends. There are 13 residues in the CDR3. CDR3 DNA sequence: TGTGCCAGCAGTGAGTACACCCCCTACGAGCAGTACTTC. Protein: CASSEYTPYEQYF.

The chain uses TRBV27 and TRBJ1-5; D is perhaps TRBD1 (5 bases). This CDR3 comprises 13 residues. The germline V gene has CDR1 MNHEY and CDR2 SMNVEV (reference sequence). Deletions cut 5 bases from V and 4 bases from J, with 9 bases between. The CDR3 coding sequence is TGTGCCAGCAGTCAGGGTCCGAATCAGCCCCAGCATTTT. It codes for CASSQGPNQPQHF.

A few counts support this clone. The V and J genes are TRBV30 and TRBJ1-3; 12 positions match TRBD1. Trimming at V came to 8 bases and at J to 8 bases, leaving 4 bases not matched to a gene. CDR3 length: 12 residues. The germline V gene encodes CDR1 GTSNPN and CDR2 SVGIG (reference sequence). In nucleotides, the CDR3 is TGTGCCAGCGGGACAGGGGGCGACACCATATATTTT. Encoded protein: CASGTGGDTIYF.

The rearrangement uses TRBV2 and TRBJ1-1, with D possibly matching TRBD1 (5 bases). Between the trimmed V and J ends, which lost 3 bases and 9 bases, there was a span of 17 bases. The CDR3 has 14 amino acids. The germline gives CDR1 SNHLY, CDR2 FYNNEI. The CDR3 protein is CASSEGLLTGKAFF. The CDR3 nucleotides read TGTGCCAGCAGTGAGGGACTGTTGACGGGTAAAGCTTTCTTT.

The chain employs TRBV29-1 and TRBJ1-2; D may be TRBD1 (6 bases). Germline V gene sequence: CDR1 SQVTM, CDR2 ANQGSEA. CDR3 length: 18 residues. The V end lost 0 bases, the J end lost 2 bases, and 22 bases lay between the germline ends. The DNA of the CDR3 is TGCAGCGTTGAAGAAGGAGGGGGTGACAGGAGGAAAAACTATGGCTACACCTTC. Its protein product is CSVEEGGGDRRKNYGYTF.

This clone was detected a few times. Other DNA sequences within the sample encode an identical CDR3. The chain links TRBV19 to TRBJ1-2; D uncertain. This CDR3 region has 12 residues. Trimming pared 3 bases from V and 6 bases from J, leaving 8 bases between. Germline CDR1 reads LNHDA; CDR2 reads SQIVND (reference sequence). CDR3 residues: CASSIGLDGYTF. The CDR3 nucleotides read TGTGCCAGTAGTATCGGGTTGGATGGCTACACCTTC.

The chain recombines TRBV7-9 with TRBJ2-5; 11 nucleotides agree with TRBD2. Germline V gene sequence: CDR1 SEHNR, CDR2 FQNEAQ (reference sequence). The CDR3 runs to 15 residues. V shed 5 bases and J 5 bases; nucleotides not matched to a gene: 7. The CDR3 sequence is CASSASLAGAETQYF. CDR3 DNA sequence: TGTGCCAGCAGCGCCTCACTAGCGGGAGCTGAGACCCAGTACTTC.

A single count supports this clone. V usage is TRBV2 and J usage is TRBJ1-1; D is possibly TRBD1 (5 bases). The CDR3 covers 15 residues. Germline assignment: CDR1 SNHLY and CDR2 FYNNEI. V was trimmed by 4 bases and J by 6 bases, leaving 18 bases between them. In DNA, the CDR3 is TGTGCCAGCAGTGTCTTTTCCCAGGGCAGTGCTGAAGCTTTCTTT. Residues: CASSVFSQGSAEAFF.

V is TRBV30 and J is TRBJ1-1; D is possibly TRBD1 (5 bases). The V end lost 1 base, the J end lost 6 bases, and 9 bases lay between the germline ends. CDR1 GTSNPN and CDR2 SVGIG come from the germline V gene (reference sequence). This CDR3 spans 12 amino acids. The CDR3 sequence is CAWSAEGSEAFF. CDR3 in DNA: TGTGCCTGGAGTGCAGAGGGGTCTGAAGCTTTCTTT.